The clone carrying this TCR beta chain was seen a single time. The antigen remains unidentified. These data belong to a study of glioma-infiltrating T cells. Study-level points and caveats: Only very few CDR3 sequences appeared in both tissue and blood. Tissue-blood divergence was below expectation in non-neoplastic patients, above in gliomas.

Amplification of TCR alpha and beta CDR3 regions from RNA used iRepertoire nested multiplex PCR. Input was roughly 95-400 ng of tissue mRNA or PBMC total RNA. TCRdb processed the multiplex PCR reads anew with MiXCR; each CDR3 protein has one entry. The repertoire consists of about 130,000 distinct CDR3 sequences, with around a quarter occurring once and the leading ten covering around a quarter. CDR3 length: 17 amino acids. Germline-derived CDR1 and CDR2 are MNHEY and SVGAGI. The sequencing sample was made of glioma tissue, nonneoplastic brain tissue, or PBMCs (not recorded which). The sequence derives from a human donor with low-grade glioma or glioblastoma, undergoing nonglioma brain surgery, or in good health (not recorded which). The chain couples TRBV6-5 to TRBJ2-7, with D tentatively TRBD2 (6 bases). CDR3 nucleotides: TGTTCCAGCAGCCTATCTCAGTGGGGGGTTTCCTCCTACGAGCAGTACGTC. This sequence encodes CSSSLSQWGVSSYEQYV.